The rows below give T cell receptor beta chains drawn from one sample of a study. A single record per CDR3 protein comes from TCRdb applying MiXCR to the RT-PCR reads. The sample carries about 700,000 distinct CDR3 sequences, 12% to 15% recorded once. Sequenced input: memory CD4+ T cells from blood. These TCRs come from a female donor in good health, serving as a healthy control. Each CDR3 is given with its conserved first and last residue. A D gene is named only where the DNA matches it firmly.

V gene	J gene	D gene	CDR3 protein
TRBV6-6	TRBJ1-5	-	CASSYNTGNNQPQHF
TRBV7-2	TRBJ2-3	-	CASSRTSTDTQYF
TRBV5-1	TRBJ1-5	-	CASSFRVGQPQHF
TRBV7-9	TRBJ2-2	TRBD1	CASNTGAGTGELFF
TRBV28	TRBJ2-3	-	CASSLPGGGFTDTQYF
TRBV5-5	TRBJ1-1	TRBD1	CASSPGQGRKNTEAFF
TRBV24-1	TRBJ2-3	-	CATSGGTSDSTDTQYF
TRBV7-2	TRBJ2-7	-	CASSGPLTNAEQYF
TRBV7-2	TRBJ2-7	-	CASTLRGGPVSYEQYF
TRBV27	TRBJ2-7	-	CASSSRVPKDQYF
TRBV20-1	TRBJ2-1	TRBD2	CSGSGVASGGGNEQFF
TRBV9	TRBJ1-4	-	CASSPQPSSNEKLFF
TRBV20-1	TRBJ2-3	TRBD2	CSASGLAGEPGGTDTQYF
TRBV12-3/TRBV12-4	TRBJ2-3	TRBD2	CASSLLAEGTQYF
TRBV5-4	TRBJ2-7	-	CASSLGTAEDEQYF
TRBV12-3/TRBV12-4	TRBJ1-5	-	CASTLDYQPQHF
TRBV20-1	TRBJ2-1	-	CSAPRLAGQRYNEQFF
TRBV3-1	TRBJ1-6	TRBD1	CASSQGTGLSSPLHF
TRBV11-2	TRBJ2-7	TRBD2	CASSLAATSFYEQYF
TRBV12-3/TRBV12-4	TRBJ1-1	-	CASSIQGMPEAFF
TRBV6-1	TRBJ1-5	-	CASSWRGPQHF
TRBV12-3/TRBV12-4	TRBJ1-5	-	CASSSYGGNQPQHF
TRBV7-8	TRBJ2-2	-	CASTRLDITGELFF
TRBV12-3/TRBV12-4	TRBJ1-5	-	CASSLGGVNQPQHF
TRBV5-1	TRBJ1-1	-	CASSLETVIMNTEAFF
TRBV4-1	TRBJ2-1	TRBD2	CASSQDGLAGEQFF
TRBV5-1	TRBJ2-3	TRBD1	CASSQGQGWTDTQYF
TRBV6-2/TRBV6-3	TRBJ2-5	TRBD2	CASSYPSGGVEETQYF
TRBV7-2	TRBJ2-1	TRBD2	CASSLVTATLAGGSNEQFF